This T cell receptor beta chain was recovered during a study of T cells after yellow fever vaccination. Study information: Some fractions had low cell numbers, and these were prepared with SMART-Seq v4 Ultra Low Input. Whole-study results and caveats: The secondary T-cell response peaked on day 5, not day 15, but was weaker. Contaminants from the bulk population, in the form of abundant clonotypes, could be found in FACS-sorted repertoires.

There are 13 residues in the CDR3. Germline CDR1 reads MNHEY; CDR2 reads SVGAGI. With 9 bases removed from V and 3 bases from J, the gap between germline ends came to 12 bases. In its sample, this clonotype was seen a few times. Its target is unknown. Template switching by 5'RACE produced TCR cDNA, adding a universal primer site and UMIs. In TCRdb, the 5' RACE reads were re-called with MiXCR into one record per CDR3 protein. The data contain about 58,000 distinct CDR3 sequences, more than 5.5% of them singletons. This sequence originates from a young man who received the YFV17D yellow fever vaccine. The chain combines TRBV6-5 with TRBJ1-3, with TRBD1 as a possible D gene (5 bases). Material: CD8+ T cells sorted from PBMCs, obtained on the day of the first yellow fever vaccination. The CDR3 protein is CASTPGDGNTIYF. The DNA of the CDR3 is TGTGCCAGTACGCCGGGGGATGGAAACACCATATATTTT.